The entry below describes one TCR beta chain. Its antigen is unknown. This sample stems from a study of cytomegalovirus exposure and HLA in healthy donors. Study conclusions and caveats: Researchers reported from a later analysis that most CMV-associated TCR beta chains appeared HLA-restricted.

Recording of this donor's CMV serostatus was not done. The study ran its PCR with 60 Vbeta and 13 Jbeta primers. The method was immunoSEQ multiplex PCR; TCRdb's version includes in-frame clones alone and lacks a portion of them. Of some 130,000 clones detected, roughly 78% appear once; the ten largest clones hold 4.5% to 5%. Germline CDR1 and CDR2: SGHRS and YFSETQ. This CDR3 region has 14 residues. The V and J ends lost 4 bases and 4 bases, in that order; junction bases with no gene match: 3. Sequencing was performed on PBMCs. The genes are TRBV5-1 and TRBJ2-7; TRBD1 agrees at 12 bases. The origin of this receptor is a man under 40 in good health. As DNA, the CDR3 is TGCGCCAGCAGCGGGACAGGGGGCAGATACGAGCAGTACTTC. Residues: CASSGTGGRYEQYF.